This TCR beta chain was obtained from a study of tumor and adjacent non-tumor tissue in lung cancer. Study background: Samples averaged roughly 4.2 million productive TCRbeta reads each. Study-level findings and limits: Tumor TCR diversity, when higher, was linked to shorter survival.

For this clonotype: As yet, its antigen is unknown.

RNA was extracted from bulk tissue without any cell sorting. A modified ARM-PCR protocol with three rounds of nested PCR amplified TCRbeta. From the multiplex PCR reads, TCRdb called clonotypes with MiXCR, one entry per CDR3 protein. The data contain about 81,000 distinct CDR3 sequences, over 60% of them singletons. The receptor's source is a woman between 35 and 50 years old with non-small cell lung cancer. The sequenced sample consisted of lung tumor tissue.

The CDR3 nucleotides are TGTGCCAGCAGTCAACGGGGTACCCAGTACGAGCAGTACTTC. Amino acids: CASSQRGTQYEQYF. The V call is TRBV11-2, the J call TRBJ2-7; TRBD2 is a possible D gene (5 bases). Germline-derived CDR1 and CDR2 are SGHAT and FQNNGV. The CDR3 covers 14 residues. Trimming took 6 bases from V and 4 from J, leaving 16 bases between them.